This T cell receptor (beta chain) was captured by sequencing in a study of T cell responses to AZD1222 COVID-19 vaccine (dated by TCRdb to about 2021). In the study overall: TCR sequencing covered approximately 230 trial participants: 200 to 220 given two doses of AZD1222 and approximately 25 given two doses of MenACWY control vaccine. Trial participants were enrolled by age into 18-55, 56-69 and 70-plus year subgroups, with about 150, 28 and 57 TCR-sequenced participants respectively.

In regard to this clone: There is no known antigen for this receptor. One base away there is no much larger clone; base qualities are not given.

The CDR3 runs 14 residues from the cysteine to the phenylalanine. Of the read, only the CDR3 DNA is kept; its 42 bases are in frame from base 1. In the germline V gene, CDR1 corresponds to SGHTA and CDR2 to FQGNSA. Deletion took 3 bases off V and 0 bases off J, with a span of 8 bases between the germline ends. Beyond this particular receptor, the publication reports: Reportedly, close to half of the unique spike-specific TCRs recognized epitopes lying outside the regions that are mutated in the B.1.351 and B.1.1.7 variants. Conclusions about previously exposed vaccinees were limited because only a handful of AZD1222 recipients were SARS-CoV-2 seropositive at baseline. Participants were mostly white British, with more females than males. The authors suggested clonal diversity may have been underestimated. The 56-69-year group was small, and its depth increase did not reach significance, likely because of low power. Spike-specific TCR breadth and depth rose significantly after two AZD1222 doses compared with day 0 and with MenACWY recipients. The vaccine-associated CD4 TCRs covered the entire spike protein, and the dominant responses fell in regions 160-218 and 743-854. Because no day 14 peak-response samples were available, repertoires were characterized only after the peak T cell response.

The CDR3 regions of human TCRbeta chains were analyzed by immunosequencing. From the authors' description of their analysis: TCRs in the repertoires were matched against a reference library of SARS-CoV-2-specific TCRs that had been generated with the MIRA antigen-specificity platform. Breadth meant the fraction of unique TCRs that were SARS-CoV-2-associated, whereas depth meant the fraction of total T cells that were SARS-CoV-2-associated. Using the MIRA data, each spike-specific TCR was assigned both to the spike region to which the TCR was reactive and to a CD4 or CD8 class. Log10-transformed breadth and depth values were compared by one-way ANOVA with Sidak's multiple comparisons tests. The source is immuneACCESS, and TCRdb retained only in-frame sequences with V and J called. Part of the clones is not carried over; for the studies checked, unresolved V genes explain less than half of this, and the remainder is unexplained. Clone size and the V and J calls come from that table; the DNA yielded D and trimming. The sample table shows about 140,000 clones, and roughly 93% are seen once. Less than 2.5% of the sample is taken by the ten largest.

The meaning of the sample's time point label: about 28 days (+/-7) after the second vaccine dose. AZD1222 recipients whose second dose came at about 4 weeks and those whose second dose came at about 12 weeks were combined into one group, since spike-specific TCR depth and breadth did not differ between the two schedules. The vaccinee samples were drawn from two UK trials, COV001 and COV002, one of which was a single-blind randomized controlled phase 2/3 trial testing AZD1222 (ChAdOx1 nCoV-19) in healthy adults. For TCRbeta chain sequencing, PBMC samples from trial participants were taken at day 0 and at day 28 after the second dose.

The chain uses TRBV7-2 and TRBJ1-1, with no reliable assignment of the D segment. The sequence was obtained from an adult who received the AZD1222 COVID-19 vaccine. The sequencing here drew on peripheral blood, taken 28 days after the second AZD1222 dose. The CDR3 sequence is CASSFGIMNTEAFF. The bases are TGTGCCAGCAGCTTCGGAATCATGAACACTGAAGCTTTCTTT. Reference TRBV7-2 and TRBJ1-1 proteins supply the regions before and after the CDR3; the full variable domain is: GAGVSQSPSNKVTEKGKDVELRCDPISGHTALYWYRQSLGQGLEFLIYFQGNSAPDKSGLPSDRFSAERTGGSVSTLTIQRTQQEDSAVYLCASSFGIMNTEAFFGQGTRLTVV.